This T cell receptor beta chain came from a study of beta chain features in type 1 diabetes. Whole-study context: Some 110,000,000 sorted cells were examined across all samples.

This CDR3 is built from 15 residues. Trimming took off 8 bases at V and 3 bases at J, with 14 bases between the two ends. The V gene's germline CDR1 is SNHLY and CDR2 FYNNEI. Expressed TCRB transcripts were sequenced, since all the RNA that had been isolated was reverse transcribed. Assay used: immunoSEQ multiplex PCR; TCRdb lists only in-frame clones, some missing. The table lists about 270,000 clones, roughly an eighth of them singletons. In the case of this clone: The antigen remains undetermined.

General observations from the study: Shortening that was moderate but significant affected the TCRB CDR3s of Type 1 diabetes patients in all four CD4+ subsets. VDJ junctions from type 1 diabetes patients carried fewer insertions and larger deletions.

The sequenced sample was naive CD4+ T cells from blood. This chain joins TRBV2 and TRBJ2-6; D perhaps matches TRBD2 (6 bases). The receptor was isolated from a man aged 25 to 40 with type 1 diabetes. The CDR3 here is CASSEGLGGANVLTF. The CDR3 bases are TGTGCCAGCTCGGAGGGTTTAGGTGGGGCCAACGTCCTGACTTTC.